The sequence of this T cell receptor beta chain was determined in a study of T-cell reconstitution after alpha-beta-depleted transplantation in children. The sample holds a few counts of this clonotype. The CDR3 covers 19 residues. Losses at the gene ends were 4 bases for V and 0 bases for J; bases not matched to a gene: 9. In germline, CDR1 is LGHNA, CDR2 YNFKEQ. Preparation of the TCRbeta library used unique molecular identifiers. TCRdb recomputed calls from the PCR reads with MiXCR, one row per CDR3 protein. The table has hundreds of thousands of distinct CDR3 sequences, 16% seen once. The sample consisted of PBMCs from the stem cell graft donor, taken from the stem cell graft. This chain connects TRBV4-2 to TRBJ2-6; TRBD1 matches at 10 bases. The sequence was collected from a human donor who donated a stem cell graft to a child with acute myeloid leukemia. In DNA form, the CDR3 reads TGTGCCAGCAGCCCTTGGCGGACAGGGGGGCACTCTGGGGCCAACGTCCTGACTTTC. The encoded protein is CASSPWRTGGHSGANVLTF.